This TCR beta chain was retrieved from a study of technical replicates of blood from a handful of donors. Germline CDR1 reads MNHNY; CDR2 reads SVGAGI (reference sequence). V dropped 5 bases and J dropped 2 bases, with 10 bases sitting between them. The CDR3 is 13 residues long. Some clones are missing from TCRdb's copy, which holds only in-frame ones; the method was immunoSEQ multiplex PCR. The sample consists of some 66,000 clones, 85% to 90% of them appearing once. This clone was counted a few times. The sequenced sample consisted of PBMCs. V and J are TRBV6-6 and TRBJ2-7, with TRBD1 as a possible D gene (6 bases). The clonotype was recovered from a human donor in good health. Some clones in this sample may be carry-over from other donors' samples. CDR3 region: CASSPGHPYEQYF. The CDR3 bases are TGTGCCAGCAGTCCGGGACACCCCTACGAGCAGTACTTC.